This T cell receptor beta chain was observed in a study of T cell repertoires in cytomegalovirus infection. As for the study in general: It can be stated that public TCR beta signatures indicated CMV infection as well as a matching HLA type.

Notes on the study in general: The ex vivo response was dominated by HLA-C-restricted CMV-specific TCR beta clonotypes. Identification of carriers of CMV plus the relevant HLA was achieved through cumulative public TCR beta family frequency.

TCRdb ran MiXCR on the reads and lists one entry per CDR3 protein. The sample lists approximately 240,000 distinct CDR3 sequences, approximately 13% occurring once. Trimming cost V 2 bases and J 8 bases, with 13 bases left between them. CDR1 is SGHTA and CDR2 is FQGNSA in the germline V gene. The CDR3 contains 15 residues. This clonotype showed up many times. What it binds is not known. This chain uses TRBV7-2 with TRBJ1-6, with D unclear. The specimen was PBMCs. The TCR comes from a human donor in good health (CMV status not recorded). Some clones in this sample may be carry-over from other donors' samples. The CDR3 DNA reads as TGTGCCAGCAGCTTAATCCGAGCACTTGATTCACCCCTCCACTTT. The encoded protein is CASSLIRALDSPLHF.